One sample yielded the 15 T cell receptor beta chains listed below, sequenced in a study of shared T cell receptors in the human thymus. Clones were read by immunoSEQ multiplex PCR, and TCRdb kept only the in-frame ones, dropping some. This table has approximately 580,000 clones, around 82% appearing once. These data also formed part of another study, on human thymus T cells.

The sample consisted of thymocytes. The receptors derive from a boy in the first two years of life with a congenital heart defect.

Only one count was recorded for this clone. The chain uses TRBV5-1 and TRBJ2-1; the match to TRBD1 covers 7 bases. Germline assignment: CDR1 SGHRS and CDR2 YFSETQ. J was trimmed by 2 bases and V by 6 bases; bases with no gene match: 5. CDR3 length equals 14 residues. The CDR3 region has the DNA TGCGCCAGCAACCACAGGGGCCCCTACAATGAGCAGTTCTTC. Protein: CASNHRGPYNEQFF. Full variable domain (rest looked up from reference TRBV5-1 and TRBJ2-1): KAGVTQTPRYLIKTRGQQVTLSCSPISGHRSVSWYQQTPGQGLQFLFEYFSETQRNKGNFPGRFSGRQFSNSRSEMNVSTLELGDSALYLCASNHRGPYNEQFFGPGTRLTVL.

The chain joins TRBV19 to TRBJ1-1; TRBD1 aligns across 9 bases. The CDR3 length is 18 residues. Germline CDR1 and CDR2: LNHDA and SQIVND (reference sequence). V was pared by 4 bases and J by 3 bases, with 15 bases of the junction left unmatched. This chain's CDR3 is CASSTRDRAYHEHTEAFF. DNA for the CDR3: TGTGCCAGTAGTACCCGGGACAGGGCGTATCATGAGCACACTGAAGCTTTCTTT.

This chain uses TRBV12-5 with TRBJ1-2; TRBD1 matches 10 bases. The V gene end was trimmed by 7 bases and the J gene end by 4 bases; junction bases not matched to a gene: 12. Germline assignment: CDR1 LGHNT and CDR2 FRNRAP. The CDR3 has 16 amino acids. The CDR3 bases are TGTGCTAGTGCCCACCAACCGGACAGGGGGTTCTATGGCTACACCTTC. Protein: CASAHQPDRGFYGYTF. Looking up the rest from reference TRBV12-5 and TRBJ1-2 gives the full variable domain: DARVTQTPRHKVTEMGQEVTMRCQPILGHNTVFWYRQTMMQGLELLAYFRNRAPLDDSGMPKDRFSAEMPDATLATLKIQPSEPRDSAVYFCASAHQPDRGFYGYTFGSGTRLTVV.

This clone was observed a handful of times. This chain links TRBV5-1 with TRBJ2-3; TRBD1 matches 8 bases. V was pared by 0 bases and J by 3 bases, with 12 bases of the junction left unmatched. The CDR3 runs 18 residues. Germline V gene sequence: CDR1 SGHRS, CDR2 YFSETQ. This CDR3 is CASSLVGAGGLGTDTQYF. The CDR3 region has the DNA TGCGCCAGCAGCTTGGTTGGGGCAGGGGGCTTGGGAACAGATACGCAGTATTTT. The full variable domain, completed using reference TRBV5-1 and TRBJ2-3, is KAGVTQTPRYLIKTRGQQVTLSCSPISGHRSVSWYQQTPGQGLQFLFEYFSETQRNKGNFPGRFSGRQFSNSRSEMNVSTLELGDSALYLCASSLVGAGGLGTDTQYFGPGTRLTVL.

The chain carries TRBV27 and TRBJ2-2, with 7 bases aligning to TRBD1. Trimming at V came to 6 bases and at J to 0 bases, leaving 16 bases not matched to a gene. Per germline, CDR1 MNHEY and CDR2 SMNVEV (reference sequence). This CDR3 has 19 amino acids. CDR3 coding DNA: TGTGCCAGCAGCCAAAGCCCCCAACAGGGGCCTACGAACACCGGGGAGCTGTTTTTT. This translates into CASSQSPQQGPTNTGELFF.

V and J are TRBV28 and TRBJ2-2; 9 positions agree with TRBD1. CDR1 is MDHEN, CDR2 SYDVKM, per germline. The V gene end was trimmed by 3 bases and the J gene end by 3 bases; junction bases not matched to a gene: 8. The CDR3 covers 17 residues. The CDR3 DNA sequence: TGTGCCAGCAGTTTCCCCCTGACAGGGGGGGACACCGGGGAGCTGTTTTTT. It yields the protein CASSFPLTGGDTGELFF.

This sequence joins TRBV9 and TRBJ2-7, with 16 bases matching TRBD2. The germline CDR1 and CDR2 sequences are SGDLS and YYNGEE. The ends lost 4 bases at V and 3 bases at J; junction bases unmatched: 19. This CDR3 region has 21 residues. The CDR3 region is CASSPAGTSGRAPKVLYEQYF. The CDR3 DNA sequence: TGTGCCAGCAGCCCCGCAGGGACTAGCGGGAGGGCCCCGAAAGTCCTCTACGAGCAGTACTTC.

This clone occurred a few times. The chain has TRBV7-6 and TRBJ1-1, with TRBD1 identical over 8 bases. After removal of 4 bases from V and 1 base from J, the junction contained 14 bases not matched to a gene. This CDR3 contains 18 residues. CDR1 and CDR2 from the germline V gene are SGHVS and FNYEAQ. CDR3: CASSSHRPPGTGNTEAFF. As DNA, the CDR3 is TGTGCCAGCAGCTCCCACCGCCCCCCCGGGACAGGGAACACTGAAGCTTTCTTT.

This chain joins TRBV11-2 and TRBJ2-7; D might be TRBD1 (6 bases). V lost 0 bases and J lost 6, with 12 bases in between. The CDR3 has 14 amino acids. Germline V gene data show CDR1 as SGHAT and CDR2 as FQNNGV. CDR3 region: CASSLEGHLSEQYF. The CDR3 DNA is TGTGCCAGCAGCTTAGAGGGACACCTGTCCGAGCAGTACTTC.

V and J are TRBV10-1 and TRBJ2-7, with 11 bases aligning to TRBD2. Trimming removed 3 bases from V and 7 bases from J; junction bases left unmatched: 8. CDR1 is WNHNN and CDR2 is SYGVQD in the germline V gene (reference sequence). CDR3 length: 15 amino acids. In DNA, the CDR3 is TGCGCCAGCAGTGAACTAGCGGGGGCCCAATCGGAGCAGTACTTC. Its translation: CASSELAGAQSEQYF.

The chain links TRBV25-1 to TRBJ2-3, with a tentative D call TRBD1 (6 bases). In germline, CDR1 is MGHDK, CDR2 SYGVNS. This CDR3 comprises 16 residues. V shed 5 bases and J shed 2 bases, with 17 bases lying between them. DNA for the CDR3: TGTGCCAGCAGTCTAAAGGACAGAGAAGACACAGATACGCAGTATTTT. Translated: CASSLKDREDTDTQYF.

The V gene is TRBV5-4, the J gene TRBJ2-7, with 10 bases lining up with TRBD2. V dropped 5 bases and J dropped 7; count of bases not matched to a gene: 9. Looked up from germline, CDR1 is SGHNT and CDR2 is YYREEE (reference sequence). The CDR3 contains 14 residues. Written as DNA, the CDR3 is TGTGCCAGCAGTTATGCTAGCGGGAGTTTGGAGCAGTACTTC. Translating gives CASSYASGSLEQYF.

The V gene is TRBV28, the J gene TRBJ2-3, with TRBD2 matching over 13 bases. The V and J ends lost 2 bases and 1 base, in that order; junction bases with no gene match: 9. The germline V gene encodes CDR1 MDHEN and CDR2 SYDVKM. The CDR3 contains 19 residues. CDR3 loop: CASSLTGLAGELGTDTQYF. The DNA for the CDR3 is TGTGCCAGCAGTTTAACCGGACTAGCGGGAGAGTTGGGCACAGATACGCAGTATTTT. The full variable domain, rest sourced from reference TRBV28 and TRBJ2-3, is DVKVTQSSRYLVKRTGEKVFLECVQDMDHENMFWYRQDPGLGLRLIYFSYDVKMKEKGDIPEGYSVSREKKERFSLILESASTNQTSMYLCASSLTGLAGELGTDTQYFGPGTRLTVL.

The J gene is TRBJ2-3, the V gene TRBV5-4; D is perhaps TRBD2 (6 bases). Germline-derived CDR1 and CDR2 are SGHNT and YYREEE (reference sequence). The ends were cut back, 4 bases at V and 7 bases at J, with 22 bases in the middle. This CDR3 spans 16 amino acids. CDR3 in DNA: TGTGCCAGCAGCCCCCCCCTGGGGGAGGATAGTTATACGCAGTATTTT. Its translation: CASSPPLGEDSYTQYF.

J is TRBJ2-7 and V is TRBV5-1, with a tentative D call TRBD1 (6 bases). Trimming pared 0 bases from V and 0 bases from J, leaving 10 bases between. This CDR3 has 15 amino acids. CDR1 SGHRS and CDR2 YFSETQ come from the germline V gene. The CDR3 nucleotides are TGCGCCAGCAGCTTGGAAGGGGGAAGCTCCTACGAGCAGTACTTC. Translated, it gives CASSLEGGSSYEQYF.